Described below is a single T cell receptor beta chain sequence and its context. The antigen remains unidentified. Germline V CDR1 and CDR2: SEHNR, FQNEAQ (reference sequence). CDR3 length: 13 amino acids. The germline V and J ends were trimmed by 1 base and 6 bases, with 9 bases remaining between them. Amplification used 60 Vbeta primers and 13 Jbeta primers. TCRdb's copy holds only in-frame clones and misses some; the assay was immunoSEQ multiplex PCR. The data hold about 130,000 clones, with approximately 80% observed a single time. The sample is drawn from a study of cytomegalovirus exposure and HLA in healthy donors. As for the study in general: Earlier, almost 120 million unique TCR beta sequences were recovered from roughly 180 million T cells by an analysis.

General study findings and limits: Indistinguishable V segments such as TRBV6-2 and TRBV6-3 were excluded. Among the sequence variants, a highly shared cluster was likely an artifact of sequencing. Later analysis associated a missense DCLRE1C variant with TCR beta V- and J-gene trimming.

Sequencing was carried out using PBMCs. This sequence was found in a boy between 2 and 10 years old in good health and CMV-seronegative. This chain joins TRBV7-9 and TRBJ1-1; perhaps TRBD1 as D (6 bases). The CDR3 reads CASSLEGGSEAFF. For the CDR3, the DNA is TGTGCCAGCAGCTTAGAGGGGGGGTCTGAAGCTTTCTTT.